The 13 T cell receptor beta chains reported below all come from one sample, sequenced in a study of T cell responses to AZD1222 COVID-19 vaccine. Sequenced by immunoSEQ multiplex PCR; TCRdb stores in-frame clones only, minus some. This table has around 75,000 clones, around 89% appearing once. Sequenced here: peripheral blood, sampled 28 days after the second dose of the MenACWY control vaccine. All receptors derive from an adult who received the MenACWY meningococcal vaccine as a control.

Points on this clone: One end of the junction does not line up with germline, which may come from a read error. This rearrangement joins TRBV6-2 or TRBV6-3 to TRBJ1-6; no firm D call. CDR3 length: 14 residues. The germline CDR1 and CDR2 sequences are MNHEY and SVGEGT. CDR3 DNA: TGTGCCAGCAGTGACTCCCTCGGGGATTCACCCCTCCACTTT. Amino acids: CASSDSLGDSPLHF.

The rearrangement joins TRBV13 to TRBJ2-3; possibly TRBD1 for D (6 bases). CDR3 size: 15 residues. Germline V lookup: CDR1 PRHDT, CDR2 FYEKMQ (reference sequence). V lost 4 bases and J 3 bases, leaving 14 bases between the germline ends. The DNA of the CDR3 is TGTGCCAGCAGCTCCTCGGCAGGGGTGACAGATACGCAGTATTTT. Amino acid sequence: CASSSSAGVTDTQYF. Full variable domain (outside the CDR3, taken from reference TRBV13 and TRBJ2-3): AAGVIQSPRHLIKEKRETATLKCYPIPRHDTVYWYQQGPGQDPQFLISFYEKMQSDKGSIPDRFSAQQFSDYHSELNMSSLELGDSALYFCASSSSAGVTDTQYFGPGTRLTVL.

The chain couples TRBV27 to TRBJ2-7, with D unresolved. Germline V lookup: CDR1 MNHEY, CDR2 SMNVEV (reference sequence). This CDR3 has 12 amino acids. The ends were cut back, 6 bases at V and 3 bases at J, with 9 bases in the middle. The CDR3 is CASRSLGYEQYF. CDR3 DNA sequence: TGTGCCAGCAGGTCCCTCGGCTACGAGCAGTACTTC.

This clone has a single count. The chain has TRBV3-1 (or the pseudogene TRBV3-2) and TRBJ2-2, with D perhaps matching TRBD2 (6 bases). The germline V and J ends were trimmed by 4 bases and 6 bases, with 18 bases remaining between them. The CDR3 has 16 amino acids. The germline V gene encodes CDR1 LGHDT and CDR2 YNNKEL (reference sequence). Here the CDR3 DNA reads TGTGCCAGCAGCCGCGGGGACTTAGTGATCCCCGGGGAGCTGTTTTTT. This sequence encodes CASSRGDLVIPGELFF.

The chain joins TRBV5-1 to TRBJ2-5; D not resolved. V gave up 1 base and J gave up 2 bases, with 12 bases separating them. This CDR3 contains 15 residues. Per germline, CDR1 SGHRS and CDR2 YFSETQ. CDR3 coding DNA: TGCGCCAGCAGCTTGTGGGGAACCTTTCAAGAGACCCAGTACTTC. It yields the protein CASSLWGTFQETQYF.

The chain combines TRBV12-3 or TRBV12-4 with TRBJ2-7; TRBD1 matches 7 bases. CDR3 size: 13 residues. Trimming took 5 bases from V and 7 from J; bases not matched to a gene: 8. This CDR3 is CASSTGTALEQYF. The CDR3 bases are TGTGCCAGCAGTACCGGGACAGCCCTTGAGCAGTACTTC.

The chain couples TRBV5-4 to TRBJ2-1; 8 bases fit TRBD1. V gave up 0 bases and J gave up 4 bases; unmatched junction bases: 6. The CDR3 is 16 residues long. From germline, CDR1 is SGHNT and CDR2 YYREEE (reference sequence). Here the CDR3 reads CASSLVKGQGYNEQFF. Here the CDR3 DNA reads TGTGCCAGCAGCTTGGTCAAAGGACAGGGTTACAATGAGCAGTTCTTC.

The chain carries TRBV30 and TRBJ2-7; D is possibly TRBD2 (5 bases). Germline V gene data show CDR1 as GTSNPN and CDR2 as SVGIG (reference sequence). This CDR3 is 14 amino acids long. Trimming took 4 bases from V and 4 from J, leaving 17 bases between them. DNA of the CDR3: TGTGCCTGGACCAGGATAGGAGGTTCTTACGAGCAGTACTTC. It translates to CAWTRIGGSYEQYF.

This sequence joins TRBV6-5 and TRBJ2-5; D unresolved. Germline V gene lookup returns CDR1 MNHEY and CDR2 SVGAGI. The CDR3 runs to 15 residues. V shed 0 bases and J shed 2 bases, with 10 bases lying between them. The CDR3 reads CASSYSRQPQETQYF. CDR3 in DNA: TGTGCCAGCAGTTACTCGAGGCAGCCTCAAGAGACCCAGTACTTC.

The V call is TRBV4-3, the J call TRBJ2-7; 8 bases agree with TRBD1. This CDR3 has 16 residues. The germline CDR1 and CDR2 sequences are LGHNA and YSLEER. The ends lost 0 bases at V and 6 bases at J; junction bases unmatched: 10. The CDR3 protein is CASSQDLAGGYAEQYF. The CDR3 DNA follows: TGCGCCAGCAGCCAAGATCTGGCAGGGGGCTACGCCGAGCAGTACTTC.

The rearrangement joins TRBV6-5 to TRBJ2-7, with D possibly TRBD1 on 7 matching bases. The CDR3 spans 14 residues. Trimming left V 10 bases short and J 3 bases short, with 19 bases between. Germline lookup yields CDR1 MNHEY and CDR2 SVGAGI. CDR3 sequence: CATRGAGTGYEQYF. CDR3 coding DNA: TGTGCCACCAGGGGGGCAGGGACGGGCTACGAGCAGTACTTC.

V gene TRBV19 combines with J gene TRBJ2-1; possibly TRBD1 for D (6 bases). The V gene lost 1 base and the J gene lost 1 base, with 17 bases spanning the gap. The germline V gene encodes CDR1 LNHDA and CDR2 SQIVND (reference sequence). The length of the CDR3 is 18 residues. The CDR3 loop reads CASSIVGSGERSYNEQFF. The CDR3 DNA sequence: TGTGCCAGTAGTATAGTAGGGTCAGGGGAAAGGTCCTACAATGAGCAGTTCTTC.

This clone was observed a few times. The V gene is TRBV5-1, the J gene TRBJ1-2, with TRBD1 matching over 9 bases. The length of the CDR3 is 15 residues. Germline assignment: CDR1 SGHRS and CDR2 YFSETQ. V was clipped by 4 bases and J by 4 bases; unmatched bases: 8. As DNA, the CDR3 is TGCGCCAGCAGCATGGGGGACAGGGAGTCCTATGGCTACACCTTC. It encodes CASSMGDRESYGYTF.